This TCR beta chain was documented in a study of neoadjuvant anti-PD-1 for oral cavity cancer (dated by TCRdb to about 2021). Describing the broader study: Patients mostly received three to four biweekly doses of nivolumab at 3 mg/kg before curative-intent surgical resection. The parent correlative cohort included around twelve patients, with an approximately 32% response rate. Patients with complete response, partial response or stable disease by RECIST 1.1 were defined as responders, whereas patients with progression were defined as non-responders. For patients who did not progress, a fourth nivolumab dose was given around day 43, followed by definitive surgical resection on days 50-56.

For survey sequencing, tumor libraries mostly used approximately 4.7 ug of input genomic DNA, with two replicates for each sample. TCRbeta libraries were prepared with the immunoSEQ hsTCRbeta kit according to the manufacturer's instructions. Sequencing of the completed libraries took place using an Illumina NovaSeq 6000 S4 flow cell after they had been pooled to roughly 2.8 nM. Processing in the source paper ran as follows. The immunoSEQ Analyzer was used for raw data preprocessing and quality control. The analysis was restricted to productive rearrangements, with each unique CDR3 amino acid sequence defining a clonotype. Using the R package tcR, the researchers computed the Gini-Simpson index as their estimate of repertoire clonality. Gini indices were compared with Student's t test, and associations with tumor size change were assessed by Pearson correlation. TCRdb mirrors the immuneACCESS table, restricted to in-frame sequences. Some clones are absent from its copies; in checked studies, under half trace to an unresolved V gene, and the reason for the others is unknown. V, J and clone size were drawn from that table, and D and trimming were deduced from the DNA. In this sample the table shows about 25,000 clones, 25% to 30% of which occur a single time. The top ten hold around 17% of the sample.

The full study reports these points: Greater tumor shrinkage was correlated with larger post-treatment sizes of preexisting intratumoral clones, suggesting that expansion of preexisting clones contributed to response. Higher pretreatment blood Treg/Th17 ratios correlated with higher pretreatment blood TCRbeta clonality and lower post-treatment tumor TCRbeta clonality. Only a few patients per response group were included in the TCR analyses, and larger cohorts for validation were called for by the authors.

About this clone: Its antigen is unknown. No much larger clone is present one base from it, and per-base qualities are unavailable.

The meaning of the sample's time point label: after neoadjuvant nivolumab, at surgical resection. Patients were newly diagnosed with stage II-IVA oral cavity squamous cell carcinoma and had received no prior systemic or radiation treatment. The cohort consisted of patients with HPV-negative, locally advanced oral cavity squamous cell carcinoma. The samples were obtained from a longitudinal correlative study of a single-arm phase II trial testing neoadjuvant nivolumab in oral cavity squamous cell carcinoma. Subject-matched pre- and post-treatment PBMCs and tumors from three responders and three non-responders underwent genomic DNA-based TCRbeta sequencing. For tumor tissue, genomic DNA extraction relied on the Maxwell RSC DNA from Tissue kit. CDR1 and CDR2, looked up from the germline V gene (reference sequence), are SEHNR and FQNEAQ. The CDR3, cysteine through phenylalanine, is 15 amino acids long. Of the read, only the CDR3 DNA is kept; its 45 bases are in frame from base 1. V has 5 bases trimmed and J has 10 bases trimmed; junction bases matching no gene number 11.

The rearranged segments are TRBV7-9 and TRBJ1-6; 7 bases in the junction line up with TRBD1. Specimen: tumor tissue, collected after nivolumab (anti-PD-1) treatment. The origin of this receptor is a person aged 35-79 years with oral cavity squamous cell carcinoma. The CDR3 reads CASSLPPGGESPLHF. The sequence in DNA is TGTGCCAGCAGCCTACCCCCAGGGGGAGAATCACCCCTCCACTTT. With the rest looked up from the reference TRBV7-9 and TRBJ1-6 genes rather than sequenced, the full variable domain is DTGVSQNPRHKITKRGQNVTFRCDPISEHNRLYWYRQTLGQGPEFLTYFQNEAQLEKSRLLSDRFSAERPKGSFSTLEIQRTEQGDSAMYLCASSLPPGGESPLHFGNGTRLTVT.